The T cell receptor (beta chain) described here comes from a study of blood T cells in healthy people across ages. Study-wide results and caveats: Bulk PBMC profiling left naive and antigen-experienced comparisons inconclusive.

Every sample yielded at least 6 million isolated PBMCs. This clonotype has more than one count but fewer than ten. Its antigen remains unknown. Alongside a J-beta primer mix, a sample-barcoded 5' primer served in a second PCR lasting about 7 to 12 cycles. A template-switch adaptor that had 12 random nucleotides put a tag on each cDNA molecule. Paired-end reads containing CDR3 totaled no fewer than 3 million for each sample. MiXCR was run by TCRdb on the 5' RACE reads, yielding one entry per CDR3 protein. Of some 1.5 million distinct CDR3 sequences in the sample, less than 45% are singletons; the top ten hold about 4.1%. CDR1 is MNHEY, CDR2 SVGEGT, per germline. The CDR3 extends over 13 amino acids. Trimming took 2 bases from V and 4 from J, leaving 9 bases between them.

The source is a woman under 30 in good health. The chain joins TRBV6-2 or TRBV6-3 to TRBJ2-7; D is unclear. Material for sequencing was blood. CDR3 bases: TGTGCCAGCAGTTACGCGGCTTATTACGAGCAGTACTTC. This encodes CASSYAAYYEQYF.